This T cell receptor (beta chain) originates from a study of blood T cell repertoires in COVID-19. Across the study: Collection of acute and convalescent COVID-19 samples took place in the United States, Italy and Spain. PBMCs, B-cell-depleted T cells, or T cells were the source of the cDNA or gDNA that made up the material.

The CDR3 runs to 14 residues. Per the authors' pipeline: Reference gene primer amplification yielded estimated nucleated cell counts. The data were produced by immunoSEQ multiplex PCR, yet TCRdb's version contains in-frame clones alone and is incomplete. V and J calls and clone size are given by that table; D and trimming were obtained from the DNA. The sample has under 140,000 clones; 72% are singletons. The sequencing input was peripheral blood. This TCR derives from a woman in her fifties or sixties with acute or convalescent COVID-19. The chain recombines TRBV21-1 with TRBJ1-4; the table names TRBD1, a call not compared with the DNA. TRBV21-1 is a pseudogene segment. The CDR3 protein is CASRDRGPNEKLFF. CDR3 in DNA: TGTGCCAGCAGGGACAGGGGACCTAATGAAAAACTGTTTTTT.